This TCR beta chain was captured in a study of blood T cell repertoires in COVID-19. Overall study: Samples came from the United States, Italy and Spain, spanning acute and convalescent COVID-19. PBMCs, B-cell-depleted T cells, or T cells were the source of the cDNA or gDNA that made up the material.

Original data processing: Amplification of reference gene primers provided the estimated nucleated cell counts. TCRdb's table, derived via immunoSEQ multiplex PCR, lists solely in-frame clones and lacks some. V, J and clone size were drawn from that table, and D and trimming were deduced from the DNA. The repertoire consists of approximately 50,000 clones, with more than 75% occurring once and the leading ten covering about 3.9%. This TCR derives from a human donor in a cohort sampled during active COVID-19. The material sequenced was peripheral blood.

The CDR3 reads CASSLFWAGGGNEQFF. The CDR3 DNA sequence: TGTGCCAGCAGTTTATTCTGGGCGGGAGGGGGCAATGAGCAGTTCTTC. The rearrangement joins TRBV28 to TRBJ2-1; 9 bases fit TRBD2. CDR3 length: 16 residues. Germline V gene data show CDR1 as MDHEN and CDR2 as SYDVKM. The ends lost 1 base at V and 6 bases at J; junction bases unmatched: 7.